This TCR beta chain appears in the sequencing data of a study of human T cells and chemical hapten exposure. Germline CDR1 and CDR2: MNHNS and SASEGT. CDR3 size: 15 residues. V was clipped by 0 bases and J by 2 bases, with 10 bases between them. Points from the study as a whole: Counts of TCRs above 1 in 1000 frequency stayed unchanged with DPC sensitization.

Unique molecular identifiers were attached to individual cDNA molecules within the library. TCRdb ran MiXCR on the RACE reads and lists one entry per CDR3 protein. The sample has 380,000 or so distinct CDR3 sequences; 5.5% are singletons. This clonotype was counted many times. Its matching antigen is unknown. Time point: pre-sensitization, week 0. Described treatment: therapeutic diphenylcyclopropenone sensitization with weekly scalp DPC. Someone pulled total RNA out of unfractionated whole blood. This rearrangement joins TRBV6-1 to TRBJ2-5; D not certain. The source material was whole blood, sampled in connection with sensitization to the hapten diphenylcyclopropenone (DPC). This TCR was recovered from a woman younger than 30 with alopecia areata. Some clones in this sample may be carry-over from other donors' samples. The CDR3 loop is CASSEALANQETQYF. The CDR3 DNA reads TGTGCCAGCAGTGAAGCCCTGGCAAATCAAGAGACCCAGTACTTC.